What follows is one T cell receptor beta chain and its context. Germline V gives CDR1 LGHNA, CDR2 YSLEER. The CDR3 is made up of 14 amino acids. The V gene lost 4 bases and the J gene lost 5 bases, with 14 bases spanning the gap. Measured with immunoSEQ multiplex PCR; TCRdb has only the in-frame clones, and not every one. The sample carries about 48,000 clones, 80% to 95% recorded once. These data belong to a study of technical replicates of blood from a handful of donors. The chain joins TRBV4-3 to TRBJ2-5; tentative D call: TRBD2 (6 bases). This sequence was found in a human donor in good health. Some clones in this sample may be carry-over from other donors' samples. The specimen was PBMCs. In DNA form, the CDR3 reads TGCGCCAGCAGCCCCCGTCTCCGGGGGGAGACCCAGTACTTC. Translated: CASSPRLRGETQYF.